These 24 T cell receptor beta chains came from one sample sequenced in a study of early T cells in non-severe SARS-CoV-2 infection. TCRdb itself ran the 5' RACE reads through MiXCR, one entry per CDR3 protein. The sample shows 55,000 to 70,000 distinct CDR3 sequences, over 3.5% of them seen only once. The source was whole blood, collected at baseline. The receptors stem from an adult who was a healthcare worker with PCR-confirmed SARS-CoV-2 infection or an uninfected control (not recorded which). The donor label of this sample is uncertain.

The table lists this clonotype with many counts. The chain carries TRBV5-1 and TRBJ1-5, with TRBD1 as a possible D gene (5 bases). This CDR3 is built from 15 residues. Looked up from germline, CDR1 is SGHRS and CDR2 is YFSETQ. Between the trimmed V and J ends, which lost 4 bases and 3 bases, there was a span of 14 bases. The CDR3 loop reads CASSPGRVNNQPQHF. Here the CDR3 DNA reads TGCGCCAGCAGCCCTGGCAGGGTTAACAATCAGCCCCAGCATTTT. The full variable domain, completed using reference TRBV5-1 and TRBJ1-5, is KAGVTQTPRYLIKTRGQQVTLSCSPISGHRSVSWYQQTPGQGLQFLFEYFSETQRNKGNFPGRFSGRQFSNSRSEMNVSTLELGDSALYLCASSPGRVNNQPQHFGDGTRLSIL.

This clonotype was seen more than once but under ten times. The chain recombines TRBV5-1 with TRBJ1-1; 7 positions agree with TRBD1. The CDR3 extends over 14 amino acids. The germline CDR1 and CDR2 sequences are SGHRS and YFSETQ. The trim removed 4 bases at V and 3 bases at J, leaving 6 bases unmatched. CDR3 nucleotide sequence: TGCGCCAGCAGCCCAACAACAGGGGACACTGAAGCTTTCTTT. Translation: CASSPTTGDTEAFF.

At least ten counts were recorded for this clonotype. V is TRBV27 and J is TRBJ1-1, with D possibly being TRBD1 (6 bases). The CDR3 is made up of 14 amino acids. Germline CDR1 MNHEY, CDR2 SMNVEV (reference sequence). Trimming took off 6 bases at V and 4 bases at J, with 15 bases between the two ends. The CDR3 nucleotides are TGTGCCAGCAGCAACAGGGCCTCCGGCACTGAAGCTTTCTTT. Its protein product is CASSNRASGTEAFF.

This clonotype appeared many times. V is TRBV11-2 and J is TRBJ2-1; D unresolved. Germline lookup yields CDR1 SGHAT and CDR2 FQNNGV. With 1 base removed from V and 4 bases from J, the gap between germline ends came to 8 bases. The CDR3 length is 14 residues. The CDR3 loop reads CASSLGSPYNEQFF. CDR3 DNA: TGTGCCAGCAGCTTAGGGTCCCCGTACAATGAGCAGTTCTTC.

A few counts support this clonotype. This chain joins TRBV19 and TRBJ1-5; the D is unclear. V shed 6 bases and J shed 4 bases, with 13 bases lying between them. CDR1 and CDR2 (germline): LNHDA, SQIVND (reference sequence). CDR3 size: 14 residues. The CDR3 loop reads CASSPRDGNQPQHF. In DNA, the CDR3 is TGTGCCAGTAGCCCAAGAGACGGAAATCAGCCCCAGCATTTT.

This clonotype occurred many times. The gene calls are TRBV5-1 and TRBJ1-1, with 8 bases aligning to TRBD1. J lost 7 bases, V lost 3 bases, and 11 bases had no gene match. The CDR3 runs 15 residues. Looked up from germline, CDR1 is SGHRS and CDR2 is YFSETQ. The CDR3 loop reads CASSSSGTGRGEAFF. CDR3 coding DNA: TGCGCCAGCAGCTCCTCCGGGACAGGAAGAGGTGAAGCTTTCTTT.

This clonotype turned up a few times. V is TRBV7-6 and J is TRBJ1-1; perhaps TRBD1 as D (5 bases). Germline V CDR1 and CDR2: SGHVS, FNYEAQ. V was clipped by 2 bases and J by 7 bases, with 14 bases between them. The CDR3 extends over 14 amino acids. This chain's CDR3 is CASSLRGVQGEAFF. CDR3 DNA sequence: TGTGCCAGCAGCTTACGCGGGGTTCAGGGTGAAGCTTTCTTT.

The chain recombines TRBV11-2 with TRBJ1-1, with D uncertain. There are 16 residues in the CDR3. The V end lost 1 base, the J end lost 0 bases, and 12 bases lay between the germline ends. Germline V gene data show CDR1 as SGHAT and CDR2 as FQNNGV. The CDR3 sequence: CASSLGSGGVNTEAFF. The CDR3 DNA follows: TGTGCCAGCAGCTTAGGGAGCGGCGGGGTGAACACTGAAGCTTTCTTT.

The rearrangement uses TRBV20-1 and TRBJ2-1; the D call may be TRBD1 or TRBD2 (5 bases each). This CDR3 has 18 residues. CDR1 and CDR2 (germline): DFQATT, SNEGSKA (reference sequence). The V gene lost 3 bases and the J gene lost 2 bases, with 23 bases spanning the gap. The CDR3 loop is CSASPIGRGKPPYNEQFF. In DNA, the CDR3 is TGCAGTGCTAGCCCGATCGGTCGGGGCAAACCCCCCTACAATGAGCAGTTCTTC.

This clonotype has a handful of counts. The chain links TRBV6-2 or TRBV6-3 to TRBJ2-3, with a weak D call TRBD2 (6 bases). There are 15 residues in the CDR3. V was clipped by 1 base and J by 6 bases, with 14 bases between them. The germline V gene has CDR1 MNHEY and CDR2 SVGEGT. CDR3 residues: CASSYWGDPPDTQYF. The CDR3 nucleotides are TGTGCCAGCAGTTACTGGGGGGATCCCCCGGATACGCAGTATTTT.

The rearrangement joins TRBV10-1 to TRBJ2-7; no definite D call. Looked up from germline, CDR1 is WNHNN and CDR2 is SYGVQD (reference sequence). CDR3 size: 12 residues. Trimming cost V 11 bases and J 2 bases, with 13 bases left between them. The CDR3 bases are TGCGCCTACGAGACTTCGGCCTACGAGCAGTACTTC. Translated, it gives CAYETSAYEQYF.

This chain joins TRBV6-4 and TRBJ1-3; tentative D call: TRBD1 (6 bases). V dropped 6 bases and J dropped 0 bases, with 18 bases sitting between them. CDR1 MRHNA and CDR2 SNTAGT come from the germline V gene. The CDR3 runs to 17 residues. DNA of the CDR3: TGTGCCAGCAGGACTTTGGACAGCTACAACTCTGGAAACACCATATATTTT. This sequence encodes CASRTLDSYNSGNTIYF.

This chain connects TRBV2 to TRBJ2-7; unclear D gene. Trimming removed 3 bases from V and 2 bases from J, with 11 bases in between. This CDR3 spans 14 amino acids. Germline CDR1 SNHLY, CDR2 FYNNEI. The DNA for the CDR3 is TGTGCCAGCAGTGAGGTGATTGGCCCCTACGAGCAGTACTTC. Amino acid sequence: CASSEVIGPYEQYF.

This clonotype was counted between two and nine times. The rearrangement joins TRBV4-3 to TRBJ1-1; a weak D match, TRBD1 (5 bases). CDR3 size: 13 residues. Germline V gene data show CDR1 as LGHNA and CDR2 as YSLEER. V lost 4 bases, J lost 5 bases, and 11 bases lay in between. CDR3 sequence: CASSRGARTEAFF. The CDR3 DNA reads TGCGCCAGCAGCCGCGGGGCGAGGACTGAAGCTTTCTTT.

This clonotype was counted ten times or more. The chain links TRBV6-5 to TRBJ2-3, with TRBD2 matching 12 bases. V trimming: 6 bases; J trimming: 5 bases; junction bases outside the gene matches: 6. The CDR3 has 15 residues. CDR1 MNHEY and CDR2 SVGAGI come from the germline V gene. Here the CDR3 reads CASSSSGGARDTQYF. The CDR3 DNA reads TGTGCCAGCAGCTCTAGCGGGGGGGCAAGAGATACGCAGTATTTT.

This clonotype was recorded at least ten times. The CDR3 DNA is TGTGCCAGCAGTTCTACTAGGGGCAGGTTGTGGTACGAGCAGTACTTC. The encoded protein is CASSSTRGRLWYEQYF. This chain connects TRBV27 to TRBJ2-7; D possibly matches TRBD1 or TRBD2 (5 bases each). Trimming took off 4 bases at V and 4 bases at J, with 20 bases between the two ends. Per the germline V gene, CDR1 is MNHEY and CDR2 is SMNVEV (reference sequence). The CDR3 sequence is 16 residues long.

In this sample, this clonotype turned up a few times. This sequence joins TRBV10-1 and TRBJ1-4, with D perhaps TRBD1 (6 bases). Trimming left V 5 bases short and J 8 bases short, with 12 bases between. Germline V gene data show CDR1 as WNHNN and CDR2 as SYGVQD (reference sequence). The CDR3 covers 13 residues. CDR3 DNA: TGCGCCAGCAGTACGGACAGAATGGAAAAACTGTTTTTT. Translated: CASSTDRMEKLFF.

V usage is TRBV9 and J usage is TRBJ2-7, with a weak D call TRBD2 (5 bases). The germline V gene has CDR1 SGDLS and CDR2 YYNGEE. The germline V and J ends were trimmed by 4 bases and 3 bases, with 17 bases remaining between them. The CDR3 length is 15 residues. This CDR3 reads CASSLLSEGIYEQYF. In nucleotides, the CDR3 is TGTGCCAGCAGCCTCCTGAGTGAGGGCATCTACGAGCAGTACTTC.

This clonotype was recorded at least ten times. The chain recombines TRBV6-5 with TRBJ2-7; possible D gene TRBD1, 6 bases. This CDR3 is 13 amino acids long. Per germline, CDR1 MNHEY and CDR2 SVGAGI. Deletions cut 4 bases from V and 2 bases from J, with 9 bases between. In DNA form, the CDR3 reads TGTGCCAGCAGTTCACAGGGAACCTACGAGCAGTACTTC. This codes for CASSSQGTYEQYF.

This chain joins TRBV5-5 and TRBJ2-5, with 11 bases lining up with TRBD2. The length of the CDR3 is 18 residues. Germline CDR1 and CDR2: SGHKS and YYEKEE (reference sequence). The V gene end was trimmed by 4 bases and the J gene end by 2 bases; junction bases not matched to a gene: 13. CDR3 protein: CASSHPGALAGAQETQYF. The CDR3 DNA sequence: TGTGCCAGCAGCCACCCAGGGGCACTAGCGGGGGCACAAGAGACCCAGTACTTC.

This clonotype came up a few times. The junction and the germline gene differ at one end; a read error may be behind it. The chain employs TRBV18 and TRBJ2-7, with 16 bases lining up with TRBD2. Germline V gene data show CDR1 as KGHSH and CDR2 as LQKENI. This CDR3 region has 18 residues. CDR3 in DNA: TGTGCCAGCTCCCCACCGGGACTAGCGGGGGGGATTCGCGACGAGCAGTACTTC. Its protein product is CASSPPGLAGGIRDEQYF.

This clonotype was recorded many times. This chain links TRBV10-3 with TRBJ2-5; D remains unclear. Per germline, CDR1 ENHRY and CDR2 SYGVKD. V lost 0 bases, J lost 1 base, and 6 bases lay in between. The CDR3 runs 14 residues. The CDR3 protein is CAISESVSQETQYF. CDR3 DNA sequence: TGTGCCATCAGTGAGTCAGTGAGCCAAGAGACCCAGTACTTC.

The chain combines TRBV2 with TRBJ1-1, with D hard to call. V lost 4 bases to trimming and J lost 2 bases, with 11 bases between them. The CDR3 sequence is 14 residues long. Germline CDR1 reads SNHLY; CDR2 reads FYNNEI. CDR3 sequence: CASSASPLNTEAFF. The CDR3 DNA reads TGTGCCAGCAGTGCCAGCCCGTTAAACACTGAAGCTTTCTTT.

This clonotype was recorded many times. The J gene is TRBJ2-1, the V gene TRBV27; possibly TRBD1 for D (6 bases). Trimming pared 3 bases from V and 9 bases from J, leaving 15 bases between. Germline V gene lookup returns CDR1 MNHEY and CDR2 SMNVEV (reference sequence). CDR3 length: 14 amino acids. For the CDR3, the DNA is TGTGCCAGCAGTTTGACAGGTCTGTGGCTTGAGCAGTTCTTC. Protein: CASSLTGLWLEQFF.